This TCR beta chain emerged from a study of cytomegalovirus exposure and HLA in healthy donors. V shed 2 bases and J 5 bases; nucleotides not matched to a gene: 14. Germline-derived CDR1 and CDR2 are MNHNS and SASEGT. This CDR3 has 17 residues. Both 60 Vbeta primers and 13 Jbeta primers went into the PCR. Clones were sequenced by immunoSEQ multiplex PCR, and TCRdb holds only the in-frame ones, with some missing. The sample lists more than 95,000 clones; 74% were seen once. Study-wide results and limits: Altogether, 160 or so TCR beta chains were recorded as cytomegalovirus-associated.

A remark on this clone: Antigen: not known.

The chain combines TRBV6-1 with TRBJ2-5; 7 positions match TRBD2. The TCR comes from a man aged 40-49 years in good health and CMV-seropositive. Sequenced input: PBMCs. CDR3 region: CASSENAARELWETQYF. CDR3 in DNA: TGTGCCAGCAGTGAAAATGCTGCGCGGGAGTTGTGGGAGACCCAGTACTTC.